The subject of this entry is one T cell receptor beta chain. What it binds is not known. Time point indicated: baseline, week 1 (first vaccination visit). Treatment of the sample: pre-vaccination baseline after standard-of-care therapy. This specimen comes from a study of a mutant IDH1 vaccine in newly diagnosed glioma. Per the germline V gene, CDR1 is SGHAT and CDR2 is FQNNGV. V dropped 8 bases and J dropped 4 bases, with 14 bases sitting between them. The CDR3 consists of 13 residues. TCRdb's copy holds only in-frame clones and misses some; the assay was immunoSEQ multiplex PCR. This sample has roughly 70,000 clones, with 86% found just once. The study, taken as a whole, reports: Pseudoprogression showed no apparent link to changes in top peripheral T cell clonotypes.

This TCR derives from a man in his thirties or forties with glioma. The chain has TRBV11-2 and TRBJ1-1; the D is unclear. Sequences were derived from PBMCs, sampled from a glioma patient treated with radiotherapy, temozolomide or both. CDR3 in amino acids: CASVSRARTEAFF. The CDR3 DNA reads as TGTGCCAGCGTCTCCCGGGCCCGCACTGAAGCTTTCTTT.